These 20 T cell receptor beta chains were all obtained from the same sample, sequenced in a study of naive and memory T cell subsets. For blood and skin samples, reverse transcription used TCR alpha and beta constant primers. One entry per CDR3 protein results from TCRdb running MiXCR on the UMI-ligation and nested PCR reads. The top ten clones hold about 6.8% of a sample with approximately 20,000 distinct CDR3 sequences, 8% to 10% of them seen once. Treatment specified: skin biopsy from PPD injection site in Mantoux-positive individual. Unsorted total RNA, about 1 to 1000 ng, was DNase treated before reverse transcription. The source material was skin, sampled from a tuberculin skin test site. Receptors were obtained from an adult in good health.

The table lists this clonotype with many counts. The rearrangement links TRBV6-1 to TRBJ2-6; TRBD2 matches at 10 bases. The J segment lost 0 bases and the V segment lost 7 bases, leaving 3 bases of the junction unmatched. The CDR3 spans 16 residues. The germline V gene encodes CDR1 MNHNS and CDR2 SASEGT. The CDR3 protein is CASKVAGGSGANVLTF. DNA for the CDR3: TGTGCCAGCAAGGTAGCGGGGGGCTCTGGGGCCAACGTCCTGACTTTC.

This clonotype was seen a handful of times. J is TRBJ1-5 and V is TRBV4-1, with TRBD1 identical over 7 bases. V shed 5 bases, J shed 7 bases, and the junction held 11 bases outside the gene matches. CDR3 size: 15 residues. Germline-derived CDR1 and CDR2 are MGHRA and YSYEKL. CDR3 loop: CASSKIDRVEQPQHF. The CDR3, as DNA: TGCGCCAGCAGCAAGATCGACAGGGTAGAACAGCCCCAGCATTTT.

This clonotype was recorded many times. The rearrangement links TRBV5-4 to TRBJ2-1; the match to TRBD1 covers 7 bases. The V gene end was trimmed by 2 bases and the J gene end by 7 bases; junction bases not matched to a gene: 6. The germline CDR1 and CDR2 sequences are SGHNT and YYREEE (reference sequence). CDR3 length equals 14 residues. The CDR3 DNA sequence: TGTGCCAGCAGCTTCTTGACAGGGATGAATGAGCAGTTCTTC. This gives the protein CASSFLTGMNEQFF.

As to this clonotype: Given a much more abundant clone one base away, this may be a read error. V is TRBV6-2 or TRBV6-3 and J is TRBJ2-1, with 7 positions matching TRBD1. Germline V CDR1 and CDR2: MNHEY, SVGEGT. The CDR3 is made up of 16 amino acids. DNA for the CDR3: TGTGCCAGCACCCTACGCCGACAGGGTTCCTACAATGAGCGGTTCTTC. Encoded protein: CASTLRRQGSYNERFF.

In this sample, this clonotype turned up many times. This chain uses TRBV7-6 with TRBJ2-6; D is possibly TRBD2 (5 bases). The CDR3 is made up of 14 amino acids. Trimming took off 6 bases at V and 1 base at J, with 7 bases between the two ends. Germline V gene lookup returns CDR1 SGHVS and CDR2 FNYEAQ. The CDR3 loop reads CASSLASGANVLTF. The CDR3 nucleotides are TGTGCCAGCAGTCTAGCATCTGGGGCCAACGTCCTGACTTTC.

Only a few counts were recorded for this clonotype. The V and J genes are TRBV7-2 and TRBJ2-1, with a possible D match to TRBD2 (5 bases). Deletions cut 5 bases from V and 4 bases from J, with 12 bases between. Germline V lookup: CDR1 SGHTA, CDR2 FQGNSA. The CDR3 runs to 14 residues. CDR3 nucleotides: TGTGCCAGCAGCCCCTTGCTAGCTTACAATGAGCAGTTCTTC. It translates to CASSPLLAYNEQFF.

This clonotype is labeled medium-sized (0.01 to 0.1%). The chain uses TRBV7-9 and TRBJ2-7; D is unresolved. The CDR3 loop spans 13 amino acids. Trimming took 0 bases from V and 5 from J, leaving 8 bases between them. Germline V CDR1 and CDR2: SEHNR, FQNEAQ (reference sequence). The CDR3 nucleotides are TGTGCCAGCAGCTTAGCGGTAGCAAACGAGCAGTACTTC. Encoded protein: CASSLAVANEQYF.

V gene TRBV10-3 combines with J gene TRBJ2-7; D gene ambiguous. V gave up 5 bases and J gave up 3 bases, with 5 bases separating them. CDR3 length: 11 amino acids. The germline V gene has CDR1 ENHRY and CDR2 SYGVKD. Here the CDR3 reads CAISRSYEQYF. Here the CDR3 DNA reads TGTGCCATCAGTCGCAGCTACGAGCAGTACTTC.

This clonotype was seen at least ten times. The V and J genes are TRBV4-1 and TRBJ2-5, with 11 bases fitting TRBD1. Losses at the gene ends were 3 bases for V and 5 bases for J; bases not matched to a gene: 17. Germline assignment: CDR1 MGHRA and CDR2 YSYEKL. This CDR3 spans 19 amino acids. CDR3 protein: CASSHHRTGGAPSRETQYF. CDR3 DNA: TGCGCCAGCAGCCATCACCGGACAGGGGGCGCTCCTAGCCGCGAGACCCAGTACTTC.

The chain is built from TRBV30 and TRBJ2-7; D is undetermined. This CDR3 contains 12 residues. V lost 2 bases and J lost 1, with 6 bases in between. In germline, CDR1 is GTSNPN, CDR2 SVGIG (reference sequence). The CDR3 sequence: CAWSRRSYEQYF. CDR3 nucleotides: TGTGCCTGGAGTCGCCGTTCCTACGAGCAGTACTTC. Full variable domain (remainder filled in from reference TRBV30 and TRBJ2-7): SQTIHQWPATLVQPVGSPLSLECTVEGTSNPNLYWYRQAAGRGLQLLFYSVGIGQISSEVPQNLSASRPQDRQFILSSKKLLLSDSGFYLCAWSRRSYEQYFGPGTRLTVT.

This clonotype was counted many times. The chain couples TRBV6-4 to TRBJ2-3, with a tentative D call TRBD1 (7 bases). The germline V gene has CDR1 MRHNA and CDR2 SNTAGT. The V end was cut by 3 bases, the J end by 1 base, with 14 bases between. The CDR3 is made up of 16 amino acids. The CDR3 DNA reads TGTGCCAGCAGTGAAGGAGACAGGGAGGGCACAGATACGCAGTATTTT. Translating gives CASSEGDREGTDTQYF.

This clonotype came up many times. This chain connects TRBV18 to TRBJ2-7, with D perhaps matching TRBD1 (5 bases). Germline V CDR1 and CDR2: KGHSH, LQKENI. With 5 bases removed from V and 6 bases from J, the gap between germline ends came to 11 bases. This CDR3 has 12 residues. The CDR3 coding sequence is TGTGCCAGCTCAGTTCAGGGTTTCGAGCAGTACTTC. It is translated as CASSVQGFEQYF.

This clonotype was observed many times. The V call is TRBV19, the J call TRBJ2-7, with a tentative D call TRBD1 (6 bases). The CDR3 runs 15 residues. V lost 4 bases, J lost 0 bases, and 13 bases lay in between. Germline assignment: CDR1 LNHDA and CDR2 SQIVND (reference sequence). CDR3 sequence (DNA): TGTGCCAGTAGTAAACAGGGCTTAGGCTCCTACGAGCAGTACTTC. Its translation is CASSKQGLGSYEQYF.

This clonotype was seen a handful of times. J is TRBJ2-3 and V is TRBV24-1; D perhaps matches TRBD1 (5 bases). The ends were cut back, 1 base at V and 2 bases at J, with 6 bases in the middle. The CDR3 consists of 14 residues. The germline V gene encodes CDR1 KGHDR and CDR2 SFDVKD. CDR3 in DNA: TGTGCCACCAGTGATTTAGGGGACACAGATACGCAGTATTTT. Translated: CATSDLGDTDTQYF.

The table lists this clonotype with many counts. The chain combines TRBV4-2 with TRBJ2-1; D call uncertain. CDR1 is LGHNA, CDR2 YNFKEQ, per germline. Trimming removed 3 bases at V and 9 bases at J, with 9 bases between. This CDR3 comprises 12 residues. DNA of the CDR3: TGTGCCAGCAGCCAGGACGAATCTGAGCAGTTCTTC. It specifies CASSQDESEQFF.

The chain combines TRBV20-1 with TRBJ2-3; 8 nucleotides agree with TRBD2. CDR1 is DFQATT, CDR2 SNEGSKA, per germline (reference sequence). Trimming took 0 bases from V and 2 from J; bases not matched to a gene: 4. There are 15 residues in the CDR3. The CDR3 DNA reads TGCAGTGCTAGAGACGGCGGGGGGATCACAGATACGCAGTATTTT. This sequence encodes CSARDGGGITDTQYF.

This clonotype occurred a few times. This chain uses TRBV20-1 with TRBJ1-5, with D possibly matching TRBD1 (6 bases). V lost 6 bases, J lost 2 bases, and 20 bases lay in between. CDR1 is DFQATT, CDR2 SNEGSKA, per germline (reference sequence). The CDR3 extends over 16 amino acids. Written as DNA, the CDR3 is TGCAGTGCCTCATCCACGGGGGCGCGGGGCAATCAGCCCCAGCATTTT. It codes for CSASSTGARGNQPQHF.

This clonotype was recorded at least ten times. The chain joins TRBV10-2 to TRBJ2-5; perhaps TRBD1 as D (6 bases). The CDR3 covers 13 residues. V gave up 5 bases and J gave up 2 bases, with 9 bases separating them. The germline V gene encodes CDR1 WSHSY and CDR2 SAAADI. The chain's CDR3 is CASSSQGQETQYF. The CDR3 coding sequence is TGCGCCAGCAGTTCACAGGGACAAGAGACCCAGTACTTC.

In its sample, this clonotype was seen a few times. The genes are TRBV5-1 and TRBJ2-3; 13 bases are a match to TRBD2. Germline V gene data show CDR1 as SGHRS and CDR2 as YFSETQ. CDR3 length: 19 amino acids. V lost 0 bases and J lost 2; bases outside the gene matches: 9. CDR3 sequence: CASSLALQGLAGLTDTQYF. In DNA form, the CDR3 reads TGCGCCAGCAGCTTGGCGCTCCAGGGACTAGCGGGGCTCACAGATACGCAGTATTTT.

J is TRBJ2-1 and V is TRBV3-1; 7 bases line up with TRBD2. V trimming: 4 bases; J trimming: 2 bases; junction bases outside the gene matches: 11. The CDR3 totals 17 residues. Germline V gene sequence: CDR1 LGHDT, CDR2 YNNKEL (reference sequence). CDR3 DNA: TGTGCCAGCAGCCGTAGACTAGCCGGAGGCGCCTACAATGAGCAGTTCTTC. The encoded protein is CASSRRLAGGAYNEQFF.